This entry concerns a single TCR beta chain. V was clipped by 1 base and J by 1 base, with 10 bases between them. Germline V gene lookup returns CDR1 KGHSH and CDR2 LQKENI. The CDR3 runs 15 residues. The sample is drawn from a study of blood T cell repertoires in COVID-19. Looking at the study overall: PBMCs, B-cell-depleted T cells, or T cells were the source of the cDNA or gDNA that made up the material.

Using immunoSEQ multiplex PCR, the repertoire was profiled, and TCRdb retains in-frame clones only, with some absent. The table lists about 140,000 clones, about four fifths of them singletons. Those who participated ranged in age from about 18 to 89 years and resided in about two dozen US areas. In assigning cohorts, the study relied on participant-reported clinical history. The chain carries TRBV18 and TRBJ1-1; D remains ambiguous. Sequencing input: PBMCs or T cells enriched from blood (not recorded which). The sequence was obtained from a man aged 40-49 years with acute COVID-19. CDR3 sequence: CASSPQTRTNTEAFF. Written as DNA, the CDR3 is TGTGCCAGCTCACCACAGACACGTACGAACACTGAAGCTTTCTTT.